This section outlines one TCR beta chain sequence together with its context. As originally analysed: Nucleated cell number was recorded as an estimate derived from reference gene primer amplification. Data came from immunoSEQ multiplex PCR; TCRdb stores just in-frame clones and leaves some out. That table supplies the V and J calls and clone size; D and trimming were determined from the DNA. Among about 230,000 clones listed, 81% were seen once. These data belong to a study of blood T cell repertoires in COVID-19. Study information: COVID-19 samples collected from the United States, Italy and Spain covered acute and convalescent phases. T cells, B-cell-depleted T cells, or PBMCs supplied cDNA or gDNA.

The germline gives CDR1 SGHRS, CDR2 YFSETQ. The CDR3 sequence is 16 residues long. The junction had 4 bases not matched to a gene; V was cut back by 3 bases and J by 0 bases. The V and J genes are TRBV5-1 and TRBJ1-3, with TRBD1 identical over 9 bases. The specimen sequenced was peripheral blood. The receptor comes from a woman aged 80 or older with acute or convalescent COVID-19. The CDR3 reads CASSSTGGISGNTIYF. In nucleotides, the CDR3 is TGCGCCAGCAGCTCGACAGGGGGAATCTCTGGAAACACCATATATTTT.